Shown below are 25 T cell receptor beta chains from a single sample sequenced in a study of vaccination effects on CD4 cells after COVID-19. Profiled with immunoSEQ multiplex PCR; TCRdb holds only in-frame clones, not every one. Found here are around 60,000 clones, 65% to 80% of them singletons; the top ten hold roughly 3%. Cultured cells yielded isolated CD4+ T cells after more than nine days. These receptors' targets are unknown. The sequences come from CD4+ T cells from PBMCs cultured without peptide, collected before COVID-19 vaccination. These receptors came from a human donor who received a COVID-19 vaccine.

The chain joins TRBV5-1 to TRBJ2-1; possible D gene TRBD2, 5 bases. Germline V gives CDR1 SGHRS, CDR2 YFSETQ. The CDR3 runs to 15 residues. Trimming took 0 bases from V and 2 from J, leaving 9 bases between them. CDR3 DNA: TGCGCCAGCAGCTTGGGAGGGTCCCCCTACAATGAGCAGTTCTTC. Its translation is CASSLGGSPYNEQFF. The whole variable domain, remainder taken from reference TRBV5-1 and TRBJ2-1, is KAGVTQTPRYLIKTRGQQVTLSCSPISGHRSVSWYQQTPGQGLQFLFEYFSETQRNKGNFPGRFSGRQFSNSRSEMNVSTLELGDSALYLCASSLGGSPYNEQFFGPGTRLTVL.

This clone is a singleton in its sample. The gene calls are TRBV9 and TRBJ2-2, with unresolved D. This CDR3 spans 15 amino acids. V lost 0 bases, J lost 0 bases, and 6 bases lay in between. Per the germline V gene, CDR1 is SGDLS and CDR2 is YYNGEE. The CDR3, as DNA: TGTGCCAGCAGCGTAGGTGGGACGAACACCGGGGAGCTGTTTTTT. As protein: CASSVGGTNTGELFF.

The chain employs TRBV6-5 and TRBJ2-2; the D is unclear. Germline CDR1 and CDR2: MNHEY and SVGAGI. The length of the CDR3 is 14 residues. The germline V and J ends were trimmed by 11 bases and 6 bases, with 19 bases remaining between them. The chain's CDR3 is CAYSWHITAGELFF. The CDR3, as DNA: TGTGCCTACAGTTGGCACATCACCGCCGGGGAGCTGTTTTTT.

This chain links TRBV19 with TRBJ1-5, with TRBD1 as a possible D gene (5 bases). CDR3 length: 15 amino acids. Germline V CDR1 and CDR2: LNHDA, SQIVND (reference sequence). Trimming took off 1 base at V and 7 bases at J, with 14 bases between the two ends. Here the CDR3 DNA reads TGTGCCAGTAGTATAGGGGCCAGGGAATTCCAGCCCCAGCATTTT. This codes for CASSIGAREFQPQHF.

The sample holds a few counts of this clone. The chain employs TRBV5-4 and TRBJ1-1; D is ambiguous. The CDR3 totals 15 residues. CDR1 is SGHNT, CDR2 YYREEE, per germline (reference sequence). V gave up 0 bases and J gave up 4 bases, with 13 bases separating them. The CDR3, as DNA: TGTGCCAGCAGCTTGGGGGAGGGTGAGGGCACTGAAGCTTTCTTT. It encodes CASSLGEGEGTEAFF.

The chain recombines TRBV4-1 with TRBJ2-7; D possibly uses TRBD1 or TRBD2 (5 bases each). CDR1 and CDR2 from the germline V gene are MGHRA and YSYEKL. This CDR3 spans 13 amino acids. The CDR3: CASSQDWQGTILV. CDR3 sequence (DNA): TGCGCCAGCAGCCAAGACTGGCAAGGGACCATCCTGGTC.

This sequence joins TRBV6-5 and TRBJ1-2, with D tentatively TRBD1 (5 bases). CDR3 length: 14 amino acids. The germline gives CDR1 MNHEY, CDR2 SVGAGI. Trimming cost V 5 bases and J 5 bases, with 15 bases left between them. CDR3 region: CASSHLGVGYGYTF. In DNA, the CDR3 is TGTGCCAGCAGTCACTTGGGGGTAGGGTATGGCTACACCTTC.

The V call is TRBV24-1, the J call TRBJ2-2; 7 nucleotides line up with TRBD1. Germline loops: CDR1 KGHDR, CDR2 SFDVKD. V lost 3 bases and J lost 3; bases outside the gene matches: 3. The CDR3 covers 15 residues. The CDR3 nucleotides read TGTGCCACCAGTGATCGGGACAGATACACCGGGGAGCTGTTTTTT. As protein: CATSDRDRYTGELFF.

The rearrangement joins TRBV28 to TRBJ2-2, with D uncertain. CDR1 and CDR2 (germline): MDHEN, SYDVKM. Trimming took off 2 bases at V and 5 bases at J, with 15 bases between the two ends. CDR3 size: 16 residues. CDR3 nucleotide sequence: TGTGCCAGCAGTTTAGATAAGTCCCGGCGGACCGGGGAGCTGTTTTTT. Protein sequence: CASSLDKSRRTGELFF.

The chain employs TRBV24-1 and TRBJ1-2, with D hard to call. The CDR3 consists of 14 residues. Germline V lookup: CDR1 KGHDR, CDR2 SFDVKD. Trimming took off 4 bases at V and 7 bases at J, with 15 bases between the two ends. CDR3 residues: CATSDKGPRGGYTF. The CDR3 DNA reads TGTGCCACCAGTGACAAGGGCCCGAGAGGTGGCTACACCTTC.

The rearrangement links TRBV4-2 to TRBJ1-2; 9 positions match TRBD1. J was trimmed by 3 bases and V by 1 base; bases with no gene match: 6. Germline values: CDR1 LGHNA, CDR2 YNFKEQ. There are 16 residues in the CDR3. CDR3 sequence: CASSQVGDRADYGYTF. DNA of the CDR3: TGTGCCAGCAGCCAAGTGGGGGACAGGGCGGACTATGGCTACACCTTC.

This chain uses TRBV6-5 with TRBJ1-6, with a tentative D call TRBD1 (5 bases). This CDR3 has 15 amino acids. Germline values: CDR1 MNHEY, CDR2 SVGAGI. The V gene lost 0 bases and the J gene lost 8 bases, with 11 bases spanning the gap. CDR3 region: CASSYSWTFDSPLHF. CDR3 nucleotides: TGTGCCAGCAGTTACTCGTGGACATTTGATTCACCCCTCCACTTT.

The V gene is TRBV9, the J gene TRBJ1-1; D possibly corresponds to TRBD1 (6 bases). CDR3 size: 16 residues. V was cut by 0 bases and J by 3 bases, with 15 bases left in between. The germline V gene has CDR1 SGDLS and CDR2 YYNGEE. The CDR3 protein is CASSVGMAGVDTEAFF. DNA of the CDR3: TGTGCCAGCAGCGTAGGTATGGCAGGGGTGGACACTGAAGCTTTCTTT.

Here the CDR3 reads CASSIRTSGGMEQFF. The CDR3 DNA follows: TGTGCCAGTAGTATACGGACTAGCGGGGGGATGGAGCAGTTCTTC. This chain connects TRBV19 to TRBJ2-1, with 14 nucleotides matching TRBD2. The V gene end was trimmed by 2 bases and the J gene end by 10 bases; junction bases not matched to a gene: 4. CDR3 length: 15 amino acids. Germline assignment: CDR1 LNHDA and CDR2 SQIVND (reference sequence). Drawing the rest from reference TRBV19 and TRBJ2-1, the complete variable domain is DGGITQSPKYLFRKEGQNVTLSCEQNLNHDAMYWYRQDPGQGLRLIYYSQIVNDFQKGDIAEGYSVSREKKESFPLTVTSAQKNPTAFYLCASSIRTSGGMEQFFGPGTRLTVL.

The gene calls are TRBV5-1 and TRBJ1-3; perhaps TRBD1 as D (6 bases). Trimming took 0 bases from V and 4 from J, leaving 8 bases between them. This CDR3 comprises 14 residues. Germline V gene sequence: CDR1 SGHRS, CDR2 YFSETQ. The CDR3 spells CASSLDRAGNTIYF. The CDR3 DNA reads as TGCGCCAGCAGCTTGGACAGGGCCGGAAACACCATATATTTT.

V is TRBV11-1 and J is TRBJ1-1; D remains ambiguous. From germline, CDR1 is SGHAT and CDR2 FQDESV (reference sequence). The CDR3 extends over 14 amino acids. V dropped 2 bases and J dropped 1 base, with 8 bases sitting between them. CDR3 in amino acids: CASSLLLGNTEAFF. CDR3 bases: TGTGCCAGCAGCTTATTGTTGGGGAACACTGAAGCTTTCTTT.

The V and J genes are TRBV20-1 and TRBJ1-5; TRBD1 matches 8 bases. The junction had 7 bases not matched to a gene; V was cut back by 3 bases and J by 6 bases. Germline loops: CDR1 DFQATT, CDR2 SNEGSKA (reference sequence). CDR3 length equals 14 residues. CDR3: CSASPDRVIQPQHF. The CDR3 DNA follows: TGCAGTGCTAGTCCGGACAGGGTGATTCAGCCCCAGCATTTT.

The CDR3 nucleotides read TGTGCCAGCAGCTATGACCCTCCGAACACCGGGGAGCTGTTTTTT. It is translated as CASSYDPPNTGELFF. The V call is TRBV14, the J call TRBJ2-2; D remains unclear. The V gene's germline CDR1 is SGHDN and CDR2 FVKESK. The ends were cut back, 5 bases at V and 0 bases at J, with 10 bases in the middle. The CDR3 consists of 15 residues.

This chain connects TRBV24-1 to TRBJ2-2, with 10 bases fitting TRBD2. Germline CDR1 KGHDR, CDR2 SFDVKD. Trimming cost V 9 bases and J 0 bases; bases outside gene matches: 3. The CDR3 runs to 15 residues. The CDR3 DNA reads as TGTGCCACCCGAAGCGGGGGGGCGAACACCGGGGAGCTGTTTTTT. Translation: CATRSGGANTGELFF.

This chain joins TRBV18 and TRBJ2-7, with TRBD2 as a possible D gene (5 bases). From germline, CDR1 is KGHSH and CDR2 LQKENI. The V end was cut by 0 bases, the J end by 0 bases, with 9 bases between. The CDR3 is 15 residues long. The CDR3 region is CASSPPLGSSYEQYV. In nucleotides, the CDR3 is TGTGCCAGCTCACCACCCCTTGGGAGCTCCTACGAGCAGTACGTC.

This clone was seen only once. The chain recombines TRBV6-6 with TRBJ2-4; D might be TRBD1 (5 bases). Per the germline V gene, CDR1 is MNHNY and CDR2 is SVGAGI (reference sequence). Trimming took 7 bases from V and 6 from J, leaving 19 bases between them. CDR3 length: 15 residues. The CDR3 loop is CASTRNRGQGNIQYF. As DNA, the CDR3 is TGTGCCAGCACACGCAATAGGGGCCAGGGAAACATTCAGTACTTC.

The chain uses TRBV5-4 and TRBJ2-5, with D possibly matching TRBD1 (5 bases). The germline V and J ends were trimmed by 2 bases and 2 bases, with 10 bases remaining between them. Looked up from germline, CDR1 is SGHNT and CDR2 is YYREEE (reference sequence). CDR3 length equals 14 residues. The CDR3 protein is CASSLLDRQETQYF. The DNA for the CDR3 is TGTGCCAGCAGCTTACTCGACAGACAAGAGACCCAGTACTTC. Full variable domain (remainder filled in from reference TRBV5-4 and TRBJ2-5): ETGVTQSPTHLIKTRGQQVTLRCSSQSGHNTVSWYQQALGQGPQFIFQYYREEENGRGNFPPRFSGLQFPNYSSELNVNALELDDSALYLCASSLLDRQETQYFGPGTRLLVL.

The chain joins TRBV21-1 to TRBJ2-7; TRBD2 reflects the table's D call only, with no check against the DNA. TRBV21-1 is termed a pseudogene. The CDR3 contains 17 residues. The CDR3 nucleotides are TGTGCCAGCAGCAAAGCAATTCGCGGAGGAGGATGCTACGAGCAGTACGTC. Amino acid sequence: CASSKAIRGGGCYEQYV.

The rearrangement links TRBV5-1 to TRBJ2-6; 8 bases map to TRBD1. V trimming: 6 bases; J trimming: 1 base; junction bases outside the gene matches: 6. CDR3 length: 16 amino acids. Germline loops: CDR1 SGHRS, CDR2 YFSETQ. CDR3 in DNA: TGCGCCAGCACCCGGACAGGGTTGTCTGGGGCCAACGTCCTGACTTTC. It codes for CASTRTGLSGANVLTF.

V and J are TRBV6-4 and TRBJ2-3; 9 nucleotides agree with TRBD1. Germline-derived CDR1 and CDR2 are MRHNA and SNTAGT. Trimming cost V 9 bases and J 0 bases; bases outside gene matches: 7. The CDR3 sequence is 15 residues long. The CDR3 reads CASSPDRGSTDTQYF. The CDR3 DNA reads TGTGCCAGTTCCCCGGACAGGGGAAGCACAGATACGCAGTATTTT.